This entry is about one T cell receptor (beta chain). The sample belongs to a study of cytomegalovirus exposure and HLA in healthy donors. Measured with immunoSEQ multiplex PCR; TCRdb has only the in-frame clones, and not every one. The table includes approximately 54,000 clones, around nine tenths detected once. Germline trimming cut 2 bases from V and 5 bases from J; bases unmatched to any gene: 8. This CDR3 has 16 residues. Germline lookup yields CDR1 LGHNA and CDR2 YSLEER. Source material: PBMCs. The clonotype originates from a woman between 18 and 29 years old in good health and CMV-seropositive. V is TRBV4-3 and J is TRBJ2-5; 10 bases are shared with TRBD2. The CDR3 region has the DNA TGCGCCAGCAGCCAAATCCAGCGGGGGGGTTTGGAGACCCAGTACTTC. This codes for CASSQIQRGGLETQYF.